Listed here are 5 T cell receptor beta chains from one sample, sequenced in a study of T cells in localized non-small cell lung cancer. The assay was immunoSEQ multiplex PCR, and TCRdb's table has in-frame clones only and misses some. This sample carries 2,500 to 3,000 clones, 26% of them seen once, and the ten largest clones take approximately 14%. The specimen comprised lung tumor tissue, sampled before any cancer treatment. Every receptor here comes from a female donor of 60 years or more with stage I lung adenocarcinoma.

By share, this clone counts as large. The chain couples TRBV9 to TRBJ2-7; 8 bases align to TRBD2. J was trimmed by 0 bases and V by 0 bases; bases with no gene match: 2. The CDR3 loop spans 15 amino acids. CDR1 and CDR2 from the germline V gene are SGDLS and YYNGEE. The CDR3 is CASSVESGSSYEQYF. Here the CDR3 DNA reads TGTGCCAGCAGCGTAGAGAGCGGGAGCTCCTACGAGCAGTACTTC.

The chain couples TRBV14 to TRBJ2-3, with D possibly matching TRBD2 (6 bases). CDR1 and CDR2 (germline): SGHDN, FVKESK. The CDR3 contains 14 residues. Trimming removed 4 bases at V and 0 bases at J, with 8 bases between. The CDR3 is CASSPRGSTDTQYF. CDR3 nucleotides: TGTGCCAGCAGCCCTCGGGGGAGCACAGATACGCAGTATTTT.

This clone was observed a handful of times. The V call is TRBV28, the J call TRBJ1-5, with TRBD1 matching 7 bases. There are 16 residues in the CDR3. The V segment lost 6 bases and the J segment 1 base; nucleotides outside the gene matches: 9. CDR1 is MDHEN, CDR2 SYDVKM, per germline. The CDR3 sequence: CASRTRGKGSNQPQHF. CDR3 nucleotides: TGTGCCAGCAGAACCAGGGGGAAGGGCAGCAATCAGCCCCAGCATTTT. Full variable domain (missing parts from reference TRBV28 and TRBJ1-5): DVKVTQSSRYLVKRTGEKVFLECVQDMDHENMFWYRQDPGLGLRLIYFSYDVKMKEKGDIPEGYSVSREKKERFSLILESASTNQTSMYLCASRTRGKGSNQPQHFGDGTRLSIL.

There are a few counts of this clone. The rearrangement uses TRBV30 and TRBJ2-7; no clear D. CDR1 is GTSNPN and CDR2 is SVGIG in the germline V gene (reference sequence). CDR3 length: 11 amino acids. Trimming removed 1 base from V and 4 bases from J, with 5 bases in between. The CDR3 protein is CAWSDIYEQYF. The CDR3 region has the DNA TGTGCCTGGAGTGACATATACGAGCAGTACTTC.

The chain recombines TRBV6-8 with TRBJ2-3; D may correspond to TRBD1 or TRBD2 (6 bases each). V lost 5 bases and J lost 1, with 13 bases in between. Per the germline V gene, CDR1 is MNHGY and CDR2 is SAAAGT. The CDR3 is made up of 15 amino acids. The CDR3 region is CASSAQGTGTDTQYF. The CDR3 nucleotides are TGTGCCAGCAGTGCTCAGGGGACTGGCACAGATACGCAGTATTTT.